These T cell receptor beta chains were read from a single sample in a study of long-term antiretroviral therapy in people with HIV. The assay was immunoSEQ multiplex PCR, and TCRdb's table has in-frame clones only and misses some. Of almost 20,000 clones listed, about 80% are singletons. Source: unsorted PBMCs, taken 0.2 years after starting antiretroviral therapy. Receptors were obtained from a woman between 35 and 50 years old with HIV. The CDR3 runs from the conserved cysteine through the conserved F or W. A D gene is named only where the DNA matches it firmly. Size values are once, few and many counts, or a class for expanded clones, and some rows have none.

clone size	V gene	J gene	D gene	CDR3 DNA	CDR3 protein
NA	TRBV2	TRBJ1-3	NA	TGTGCCAGCAGTGCCTTCTCTGGAAACACCATATATTTT	CASSAFSGNTIYF
once	TRBV7-9	TRBJ2-5	NA	TGTGCCAGCAGCCAACAAGAGACCCAGTACTTC	CASSQQETQYF
few	TRBV30	TRBJ1-6	NA	TGTGCCTGGAGTTTCGGGAGTGGACCCCTCCACTTT	CAWSFGSGPLHF
NA	TRBV18	TRBJ2-5	NA	TGTGCCAGCTCACCACGAGGGGTAGAAGAGACCCAGTACTTC	CASSPRGVEETQYF
NA	TRBV6-4	TRBJ1-1	NA	TGTGCCAGCAGCATGTCGGGGAACACTGAAGCTTTCTTT	CASSMSGNTEAFF
NA	TRBV29-1	TRBJ2-5	TRBD2	TGCAGCGTTGCCAGGACTAGCGGGGGGCCAGGGGAGACCCAGTACTTC	CSVARTSGGPGETQYF
NA	TRBV29-1	TRBJ2-7	TRBD2	TGCAGCGTGGGAGGACTAGACTACGAGCAGTACTTC	CSVGGLDYEQYF
NA	TRBV6-6	TRBJ2-2	NA	TGTGCCAGCAGTTACTCGTGGGGGAACACCGGGGAGCTGTTTTTT	CASSYSWGNTGELFF
NA	TRBV14	TRBJ1-2	NA	TGTGCCAGCAGCCAGGGTACTCACTATGGCTACACCTTC	CASSQGTHYGYTF
NA	TRBV7-8	TRBJ1-2	TRBD1	TGTGCCAGCAGCTCAGGGACAGGCTGGGGCTACACCTTC	CASSSGTGWGYTF
NA	TRBV14	TRBJ2-2	TRBD2	TGTGCCAGCAGTCCCCGTCTAGCGGGAGTCAGCACCGGGGAGCTGTTTTTT	CASSPRLAGVSTGELFF
NA	TRBV7-2	TRBJ1-2	NA	TGTGCCAGCAGCACCCAGGGGACCGCTAACTATGGCTACACCTTC	CASSTQGTANYGYTF
NA	TRBV14	TRBJ1-1	TRBD1	TGTGCCAGCAGCCAAGATCGAGACGGGACAGCCGTTACTGAACTTAGGAACACTGAAGCTTTCTTT	CASSQDRDGTAVTELRNTEAFF
NA	TRBV19	TRBJ1-1	NA	TGTGCCAGTAGTGCTGGGGAAGCAGGGGTGGGTGAAGCTTTCTTT	CASSAGEAGVGEAFF
NA	TRBV7-9	TRBJ2-7	NA	TGTGCCAGCAGCTTAAGTATGACCGGTCGCGAGCAGTACTTC	CASSLSMTGREQYF
NA	TRBV15	TRBJ1-6	TRBD1	TGTGCCACCAGACACACCGGGACAGGATTTATTTCACCCCTCCACTTT	CATRHTGTGFISPLHF
NA	TRBV5-6	TRBJ2-7	NA	TGTGCCAGCAGCTTTAGAGGCGAGCAGTACTTC	CASSFRGEQYF
medium-sized	TRBV5-5	TRBJ2-2	TRBD2	TGTGCCAGCAGCGCCCGGGGCTTCGGGACTAGGCTTTCTTCGGAGCTGTTTTTT	CASSARGFGTRLSSELFF
NA	TRBV4-2	TRBJ1-2	NA	TGTGCCAGCAGCCAAGATATAGCTAACTATGGCTACACCTTC	CASSQDIANYGYTF
NA	TRBV18	TRBJ1-2	NA	TGTGCCAGCTCACCATACTTGGGGGACTATGGCTACACCTTC	CASSPYLGDYGYTF
NA	TRBV11-2	TRBJ2-7	NA	TGTGCCAGCAGCTTAGATACCCGGGGACTCGTGAGCTCCTACGAGCAGTACTTC	CASSLDTRGLVSSYEQYF
NA	TRBV19	TRBJ2-7	NA	TGTGCCAGTAGTATCTTCGGCCGCCCCTACGAGCAGTACTTC	CASSIFGRPYEQYF
once	TRBV11-2	TRBJ2-7	NA	TGTGCCAGCAGCTTCACGGGCACAGTTAAATCCTACGAGCAGTACTTC	CASSFTGTVKSYEQYF
once	TRBV11-3	TRBJ2-2	NA	TGTGCCAGCAGCTTGTACCAACACACCGGGGAGCTGTTTTTT	CASSLYQHTGELFF
NA	TRBV13	TRBJ2-5	NA	TGTGCCAGCAGCTTAAGAAGCGGAGTTCAAGAGACCCAGTACTTC	CASSLRSGVQETQYF
NA	TRBV7-8	TRBJ2-1	TRBD2	TGTGCCAGCAGCTTAGTGTCTAGCGGGAGTAGAGGCAATGAGCAGTTCTTC	CASSLVSSGSRGNEQFF
once	TRBV7-2	TRBJ2-3	TRBD1	TGTGCCAGCAGCCCGGGACAGCCTAGCACAGATACGCAGTATTTT	CASSPGQPSTDTQYF
NA	TRBV7-8	TRBJ2-7	NA	TGTGCCAGCAGCTACAACAGTCACTACGAGCAGTACTTC	CASSYNSHYEQYF
NA	TRBV6-6	TRBJ2-7	NA	TGTGCCAGCAGCATCACAGGGTTTCCCTCCTACGAGCAGTACTTC	CASSITGFPSYEQYF
NA	TRBV19	TRBJ2-1	TRBD2	TGTGCCAGTAGTATAGGGGGGACTAGAAGCTTCGCTGAGCAGTTCTTC	CASSIGGTRSFAEQFF
NA	TRBV27	TRBJ2-1	TRBD2	TGTGCCAGCGTTCCGGGACTAGGGTACGATGAGCAGTTCTTC	CASVPGLGYDEQFF
once	TRBV27	TRBJ1-5	NA	TGTGCCAGCAGTTTAGGAATTCGTCAGCCCCAGCATTTT	CASSLGIRQPQHF
NA	TRBV11-3	TRBJ2-3	NA	TGTGCCAGCAGCCCCCAGGGCACAGATACGCAGTATTTT	CASSPQGTDTQYF
NA	TRBV25-1	TRBJ1-2	NA	TGTGCCAGCAGTGAGTTTGGAGCGGGAGTCAGGGGAAAGAGTGGCTACACCTTC	CASSEFGAGVRGKSGYTF
NA	TRBV7-9	TRBJ2-5	NA	TGTGCCAGCAGCTTAGTCGTGGACTCCCGGAGGGAGACCCAGTACTTC	CASSLVVDSRRETQYF
NA	TRBV7-9	TRBJ1-1	NA	TGTGCCAGCAGCTTGGGGGAGACTGAAGCTTTCTTT	CASSLGETEAFF
NA	TRBV4-3	TRBJ2-3	TRBD2	TGCGCCAGCAGCCAAGACCGCGGGGGGGCTGGGGATACGCAGTATTTT	CASSQDRGGAGDTQYF
once	TRBV5-4	TRBJ2-5	NA	TGTGCCAGCAGCCTGTGGGGGAACCAAGAGACCCAGTACTTC	CASSLWGNQETQYF
NA	TRBV6-1	TRBJ2-7	NA	TGTGCCAGCAGTGAATCGATGGCGGGACCCCCCTACGAGCAGTACTTC	CASSESMAGPPYEQYF
NA	TRBV2	TRBJ1-2	NA	TGTGCCAGCAGTGACGGTGAAGCATACGGCTACACCTTC	CASSDGEAYGYTF
NA	TRBV6-5	TRBJ1-2	NA	TGTGCCAGCAGTTACGGGTTAGGCACCCCTAACACCTTC	CASSYGLGTPNTF
few	TRBV14	TRBJ1-2	NA	TGTGCCAGCAGCCCGGGGGCAGAAATTTATAACTATGGCTACACCTTC	CASSPGAEIYNYGYTF
once	TRBV4-1	TRBJ2-7	NA	TGCGCCAGCAGCCAAGCGAGCGGAGCAGGGGAAAGATCCTACGAGCAGTACTTC	CASSQASGAGERSYEQYF
NA	TRBV30	TRBJ2-3	TRBD1	TGTGCAGCCAACAGGGGCAGCACAGATACGCAGTATTTT	CAANRGSTDTQYF
NA	TRBV27	TRBJ1-2	NA	TGTGCCAGCAGTTTTTTGCGAGGAGGTGACTATGGCTACACCTTC	CASSFLRGGDYGYTF
NA	TRBV19	TRBJ1-5	TRBD1	TGTGCCAGTAGTATCGGGACAGGGAGGGGCAATCAGCCCCAGCATTTT	CASSIGTGRGNQPQHF
NA	TRBV19	TRBJ1-1	NA	TGTGCCAGTACCGAGCGGGGGAACACTGAAGCTTTCTTT	CASTERGNTEAFF
NA	TRBV6-5	TRBJ1-2	NA	TGTGCCAGCAGCCCCACAGGGTTCCTTGGCTACACCTTC	CASSPTGFLGYTF
NA	TRBV4-1	TRBJ1-2	NA	TGCGCCAGCAGCCAAGAAGAGGGTTGGGACTATGGCTACACCTTC	CASSQEEGWDYGYTF